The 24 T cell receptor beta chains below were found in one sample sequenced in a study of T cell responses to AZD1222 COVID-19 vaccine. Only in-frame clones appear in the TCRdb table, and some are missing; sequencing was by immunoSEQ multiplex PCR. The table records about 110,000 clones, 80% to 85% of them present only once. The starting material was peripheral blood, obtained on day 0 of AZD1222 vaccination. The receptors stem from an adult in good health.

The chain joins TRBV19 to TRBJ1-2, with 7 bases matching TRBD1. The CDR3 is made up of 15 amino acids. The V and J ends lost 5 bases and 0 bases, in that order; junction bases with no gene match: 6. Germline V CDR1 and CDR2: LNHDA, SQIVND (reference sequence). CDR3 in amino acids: CASSPQGPANYGYTF. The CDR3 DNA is TGTGCCAGTAGTCCACAGGGGCCCGCTAACTATGGCTACACCTTC. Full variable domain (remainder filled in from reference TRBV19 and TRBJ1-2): DGGITQSPKYLFRKEGQNVTLSCEQNLNHDAMYWYRQDPGQGLRLIYYSQIVNDFQKGDIAEGYSVSREKKESFPLTVTSAQKNPTAFYLCASSPQGPANYGYTFGSGTRLTVV.

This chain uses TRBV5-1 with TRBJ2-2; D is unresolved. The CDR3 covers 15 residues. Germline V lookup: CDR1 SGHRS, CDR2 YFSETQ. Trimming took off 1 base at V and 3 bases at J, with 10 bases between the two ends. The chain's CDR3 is CASSLTGSHTGELFF. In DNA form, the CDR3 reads TGCGCCAGCAGCTTGACCGGGTCCCACACCGGGGAGCTGTTTTTT.

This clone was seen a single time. The CDR3 region is CASSFWEGTDTQYF. In DNA, the CDR3 is TGTGCCAGCAGCTTTTGGGAGGGCACAGATACGCAGTATTTT. V is TRBV7-8 and J is TRBJ2-3, with D possibly TRBD2 on 6 matching bases. V was pared by 3 bases and J by 1 base, with 8 bases between. The CDR3 is 14 amino acids. Germline V gene sequence: CDR1 SGHVS, CDR2 FQNEAQ.

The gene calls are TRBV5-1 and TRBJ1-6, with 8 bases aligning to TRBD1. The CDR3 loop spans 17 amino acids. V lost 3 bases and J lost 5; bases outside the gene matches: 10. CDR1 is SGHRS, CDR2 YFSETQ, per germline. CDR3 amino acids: CASSSNAPGGHNSPLHF. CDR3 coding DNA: TGCGCCAGCAGCTCAAATGCGCCAGGGGGCCATAATTCACCCCTCCACTTT.

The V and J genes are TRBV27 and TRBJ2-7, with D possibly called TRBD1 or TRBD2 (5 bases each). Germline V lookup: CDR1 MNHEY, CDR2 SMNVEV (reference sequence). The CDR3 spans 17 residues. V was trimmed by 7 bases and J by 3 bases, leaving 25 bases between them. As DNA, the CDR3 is TGTGCCAGCACCTTCTCGGGCCTCGGGGCGGGTATCTACGAGCAGTACTTC. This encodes CASTFSGLGAGIYEQYF.

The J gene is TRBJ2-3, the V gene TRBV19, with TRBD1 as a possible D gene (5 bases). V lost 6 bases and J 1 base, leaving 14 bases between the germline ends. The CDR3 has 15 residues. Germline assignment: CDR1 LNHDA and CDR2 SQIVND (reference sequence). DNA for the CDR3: TGTGCCAGTAGATCCGACAGAAGTCGCACAGATACGCAGTATTTT. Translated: CASRSDRSRTDTQYF.

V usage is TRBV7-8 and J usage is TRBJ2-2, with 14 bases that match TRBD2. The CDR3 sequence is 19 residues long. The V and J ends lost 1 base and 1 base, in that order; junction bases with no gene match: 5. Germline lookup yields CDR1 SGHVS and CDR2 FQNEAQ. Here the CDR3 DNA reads TGTGCCAGCAGCTTAGGGGGACTAGCGGGGGCGCTGAACACCGGGGAGCTGTTTTTT. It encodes CASSLGGLAGALNTGELFF.

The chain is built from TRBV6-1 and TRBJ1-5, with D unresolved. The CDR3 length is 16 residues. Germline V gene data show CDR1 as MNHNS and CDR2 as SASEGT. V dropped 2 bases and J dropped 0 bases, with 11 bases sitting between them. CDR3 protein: CASSEWAVNSNQPQHF. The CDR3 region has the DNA TGTGCCAGCAGTGAATGGGCAGTAAATAGCAATCAGCCCCAGCATTTT.

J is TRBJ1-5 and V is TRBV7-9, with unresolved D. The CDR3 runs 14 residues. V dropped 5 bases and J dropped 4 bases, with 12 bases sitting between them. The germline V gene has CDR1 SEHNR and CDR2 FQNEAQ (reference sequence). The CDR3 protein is CASSTSRSNQPQHF. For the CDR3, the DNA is TGTGCCAGCAGCACAAGTCGGAGTAATCAGCCCCAGCATTTT.

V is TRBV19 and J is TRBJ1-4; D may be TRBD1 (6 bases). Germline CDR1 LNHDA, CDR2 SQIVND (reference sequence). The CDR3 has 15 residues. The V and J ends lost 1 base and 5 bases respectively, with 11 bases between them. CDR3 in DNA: TGTGCCAGTAGTATAGTAGGACAGAGAAATGAAAAACTGTTTTTT. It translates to CASSIVGQRNEKLFF. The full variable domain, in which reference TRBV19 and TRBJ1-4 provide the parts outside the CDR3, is DGGITQSPKYLFRKEGQNVTLSCEQNLNHDAMYWYRQDPGQGLRLIYYSQIVNDFQKGDIAEGYSVSREKKESFPLTVTSAQKNPTAFYLCASSIVGQRNEKLFFGSGTQLSVL.

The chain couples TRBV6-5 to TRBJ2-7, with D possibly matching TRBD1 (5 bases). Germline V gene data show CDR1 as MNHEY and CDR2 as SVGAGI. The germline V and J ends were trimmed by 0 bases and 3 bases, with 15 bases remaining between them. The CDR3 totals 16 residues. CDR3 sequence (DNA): TGTGCCAGCAGTTACTCGATAGTCTCAGGGAACTACGAGCAGTACTTC. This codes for CASSYSIVSGNYEQYF.

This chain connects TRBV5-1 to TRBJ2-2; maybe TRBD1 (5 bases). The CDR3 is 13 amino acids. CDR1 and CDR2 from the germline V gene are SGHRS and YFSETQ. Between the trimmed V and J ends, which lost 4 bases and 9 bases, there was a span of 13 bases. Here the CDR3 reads CASSRVGERELFF. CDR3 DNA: TGCGCCAGCAGCCGGGTAGGGGAAAGGGAGCTGTTTTTT.

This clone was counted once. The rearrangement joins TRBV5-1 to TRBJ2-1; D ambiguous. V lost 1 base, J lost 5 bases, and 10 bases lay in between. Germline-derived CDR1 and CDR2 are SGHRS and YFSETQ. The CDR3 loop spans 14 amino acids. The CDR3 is CASSLRPRDNEQFF. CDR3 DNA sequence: TGCGCCAGCAGCTTGAGGCCCAGAGACAATGAGCAGTTCTTC.

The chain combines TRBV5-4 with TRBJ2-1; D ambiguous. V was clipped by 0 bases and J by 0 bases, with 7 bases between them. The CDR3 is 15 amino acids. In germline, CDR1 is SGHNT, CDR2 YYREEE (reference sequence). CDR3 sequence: CASSLGRSSYNEQFF. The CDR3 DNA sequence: TGTGCCAGCAGCTTGGGCAGAAGCTCCTACAATGAGCAGTTCTTC.

CDR3 in amino acids: CASSLFPGQGEREQYF. DNA of the CDR3: TGTGCCAGCAGTTTATTTCCGGGACAGGGGGAAAGGGAGCAGTACTTC. The V call is TRBV27, the J call TRBJ2-7, with 11 positions matching TRBD1. CDR3 length equals 16 residues. Germline assignment: CDR1 MNHEY and CDR2 SMNVEV (reference sequence). Trimming removed 1 base from V and 7 bases from J; junction bases left unmatched: 9.

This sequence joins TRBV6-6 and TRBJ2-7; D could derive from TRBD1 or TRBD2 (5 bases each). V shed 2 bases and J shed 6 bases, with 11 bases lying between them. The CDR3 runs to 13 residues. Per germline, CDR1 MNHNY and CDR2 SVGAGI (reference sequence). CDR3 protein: CASSYGTEIEQYF. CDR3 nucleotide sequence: TGTGCCAGCAGTTACGGGACGGAGATCGAGCAGTACTTC.

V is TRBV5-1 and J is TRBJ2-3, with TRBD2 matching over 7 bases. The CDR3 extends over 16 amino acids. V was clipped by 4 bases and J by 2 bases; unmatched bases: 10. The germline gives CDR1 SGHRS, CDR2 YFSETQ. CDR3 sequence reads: CASSRVSGPTTDTQYF. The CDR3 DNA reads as TGCGCCAGCAGCAGGGTTAGCGGGCCTACCACAGATACGCAGTATTTT.

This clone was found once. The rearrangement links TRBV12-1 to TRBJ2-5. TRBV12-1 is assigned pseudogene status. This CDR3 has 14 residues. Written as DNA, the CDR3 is TGTGCCAGCAGCTTTTGGACACTAGGAGAGACCCAGTACTTC. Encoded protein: CASSFWTLGETQYF.

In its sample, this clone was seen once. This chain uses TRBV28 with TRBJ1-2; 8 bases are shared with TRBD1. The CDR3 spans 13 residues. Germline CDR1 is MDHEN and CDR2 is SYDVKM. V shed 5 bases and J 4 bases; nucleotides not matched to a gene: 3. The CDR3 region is CASSLGTGYGYTF. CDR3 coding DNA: TGTGCCAGCAGTCTCGGGACAGGCTATGGCTACACCTTC.

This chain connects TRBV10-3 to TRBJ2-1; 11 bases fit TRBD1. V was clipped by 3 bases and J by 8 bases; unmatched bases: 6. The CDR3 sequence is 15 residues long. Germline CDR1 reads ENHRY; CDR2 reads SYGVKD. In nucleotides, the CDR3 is TGTGCCATCAGTGACCCGGGACAGGGGGAGTATGAGCAGTTCTTC. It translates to CAISDPGQGEYEQFF.

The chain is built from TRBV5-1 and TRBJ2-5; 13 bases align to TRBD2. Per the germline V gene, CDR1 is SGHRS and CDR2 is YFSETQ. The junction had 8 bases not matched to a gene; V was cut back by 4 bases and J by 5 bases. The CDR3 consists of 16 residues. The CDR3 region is CASSPEPGLAGETQYF. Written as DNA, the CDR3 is TGCGCCAGCAGCCCGGAACCGGGACTAGCGGGGGAGACCCAGTACTTC.

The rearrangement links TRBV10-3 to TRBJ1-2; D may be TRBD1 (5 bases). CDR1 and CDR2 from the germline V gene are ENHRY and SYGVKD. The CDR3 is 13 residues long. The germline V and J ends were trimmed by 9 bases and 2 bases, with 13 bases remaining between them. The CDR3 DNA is TGTGCCATGGGGACGGGCAGGAACTATGGCTACACCTTC. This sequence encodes CAMGTGRNYGYTF.

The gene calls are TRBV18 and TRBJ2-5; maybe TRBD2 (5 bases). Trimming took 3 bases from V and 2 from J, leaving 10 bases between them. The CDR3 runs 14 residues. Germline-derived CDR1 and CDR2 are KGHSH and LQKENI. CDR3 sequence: CASSPPTKQETQYF. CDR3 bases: TGTGCCAGCTCACCCCCGACTAAGCAAGAGACCCAGTACTTC.

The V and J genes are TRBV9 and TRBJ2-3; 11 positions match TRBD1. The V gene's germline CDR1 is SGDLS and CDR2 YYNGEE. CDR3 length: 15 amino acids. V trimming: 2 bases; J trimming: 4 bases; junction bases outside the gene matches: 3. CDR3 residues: CASSVGQGDSDTQYF. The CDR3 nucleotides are TGTGCCAGCAGCGTGGGACAGGGGGATTCAGATACGCAGTATTTT.